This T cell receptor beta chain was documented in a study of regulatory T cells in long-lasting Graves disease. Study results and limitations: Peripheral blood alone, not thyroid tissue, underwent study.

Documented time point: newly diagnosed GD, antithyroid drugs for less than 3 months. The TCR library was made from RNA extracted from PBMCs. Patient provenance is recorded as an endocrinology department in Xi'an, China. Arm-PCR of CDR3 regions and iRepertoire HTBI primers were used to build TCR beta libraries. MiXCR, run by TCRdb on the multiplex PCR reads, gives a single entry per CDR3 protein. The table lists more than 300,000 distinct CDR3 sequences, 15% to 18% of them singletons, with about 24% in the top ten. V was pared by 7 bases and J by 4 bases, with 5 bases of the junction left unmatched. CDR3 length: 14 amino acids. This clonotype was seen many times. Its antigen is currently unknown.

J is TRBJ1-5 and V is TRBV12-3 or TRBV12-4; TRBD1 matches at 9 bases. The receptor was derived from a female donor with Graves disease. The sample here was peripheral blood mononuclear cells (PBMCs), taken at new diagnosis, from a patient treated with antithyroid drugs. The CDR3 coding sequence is TGTGCCAGCAATCTACAGGGGGCTAATCAGCCCCAGCATTTT. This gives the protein CASNLQGANQPQHF.